One and the same sample provided the 32 T cell receptor beta chains below, sequenced in a study of cytomegalovirus exposure and HLA in healthy donors. PCR amplification relied on 60 Vbeta primers (plus 13 Jbeta primers). Data came from immunoSEQ multiplex PCR; TCRdb stores just in-frame clones and leaves some out. The sample has roughly 70,000 clones, 80% to 90% seen once. The sequencing input was PBMCs. These receptors came from a woman in her thirties in good health and CMV-seropositive.

V usage is TRBV28 and J usage is TRBJ2-2; D unclear. The germline V and J ends were trimmed by 4 bases and 0 bases, with 18 bases remaining between them. The germline V gene encodes CDR1 MDHEN and CDR2 SYDVKM. The CDR3 extends over 18 amino acids. CDR3 sequence reads: CASSSLYATPTNTGELFF. The DNA for the CDR3 is TGTGCCAGCAGTTCCCTCTATGCCACGCCGACGAACACCGGGGAGCTGTTTTTT.

There are a few counts of this clone. The chain has TRBV6-4 and TRBJ2-3; perhaps TRBD2 as D (7 bases). V was cut by 4 bases and J by 4 bases, with 15 bases left in between. CDR3 length: 15 residues. Germline V gene lookup returns CDR1 MRHNA and CDR2 SNTAGT. CDR3 sequence reads: CASSAYGGLADTQYF. CDR3 in DNA: TGTGCCAGCAGTGCGTACGGGGGGCTTGCAGATACGCAGTATTTT.

This clone has only one observation. The chain employs TRBV7-2 and TRBJ2-3, with TRBD2 identical over 10 bases. Trimming removed 0 bases from V and 6 bases from J; junction bases left unmatched: 12. CDR1 SGHTA and CDR2 FQGNSA come from the germline V gene. This CDR3 is built from 18 residues. The CDR3 DNA is TGTGCCAGCAGCTTAGCACTTAGAGCGGGAGGGCCGGGGGATACGCAGTATTTT. Translating gives CASSLALRAGGPGDTQYF.

The chain joins TRBV7-9 to TRBJ2-5; no clear D gene. Trimming pared 6 bases from V and 4 bases from J, leaving 18 bases between. Germline assignment: CDR1 SEHNR and CDR2 FQNEAQ (reference sequence). The length of the CDR3 is 15 residues. The CDR3 sequence: CASSPNGPQRETQYF. For the CDR3, the DNA is TGTGCCAGCAGTCCTAACGGCCCCCAGCGAGAGACCCAGTACTTC.

The genes are TRBV29-1 and TRBJ2-1; 12 positions agree with TRBD2. The V and J ends lost 5 bases and 7 bases, in that order; junction bases with no gene match: 6. This CDR3 is built from 14 residues. Germline CDR1 is SQVTM and CDR2 is ANQGSEA. The CDR3 loop is CSVWLAGGPNEQFF. The DNA of the CDR3 is TGCAGCGTTTGGCTAGCGGGAGGGCCTAATGAGCAGTTCTTC.

The chain joins TRBV6-5 to TRBJ2-1; 7 bases fit TRBD1. Looked up from germline, CDR1 is MNHEY and CDR2 is SVGAGI. The CDR3 totals 15 residues. The V gene end was trimmed by 6 bases and the J gene end by 5 bases; junction bases not matched to a gene: 10. CDR3 DNA sequence: TGTGCCAGCAGACCACCGGGACAGACAAACAATGAGCAGTTCTTC. This sequence encodes CASRPPGQTNNEQFF.

V usage is TRBV18 and J usage is TRBJ1-1; D is undetermined. The CDR3 has 14 amino acids. Per the germline V gene, CDR1 is KGHSH and CDR2 is LQKENI. V was trimmed by 2 bases and J by 5 bases, leaving 12 bases between them. The CDR3 DNA follows: TGTGCCAGCTCACCATTGGTTGGAGGAACTGAAGCTTTCTTT. Translation gives CASSPLVGGTEAFF.

This sequence joins TRBV7-9 and TRBJ2-1, with D perhaps matching TRBD2 (5 bases). The CDR3 totals 15 residues. From germline, CDR1 is SEHNR and CDR2 FQNEAQ (reference sequence). Between the trimmed V and J ends, which lost 1 base and 2 bases, there was a span of 9 bases. CDR3 loop: CASSLVVGAYNEQFF. The CDR3 nucleotides read TGTGCCAGCAGCTTAGTAGTGGGAGCCTACAATGAGCAGTTCTTC.

The chain combines TRBV5-4 with TRBJ1-1, with 10 positions matching TRBD1. J gave up 2 bases and V 4 bases, and 8 bases lay outside the gene matches. The germline V gene encodes CDR1 SGHNT and CDR2 YYREEE (reference sequence). The CDR3 covers 16 residues. The CDR3: CASSRRQGAINTEAFF. For the CDR3, the DNA is TGTGCCAGCAGCCGACGACAGGGGGCGATTAACACTGAAGCTTTCTTT.

The J gene is TRBJ2-1, the V gene TRBV29-1; D ambiguous. The ends were cut back, 5 bases at V and 6 bases at J, with 11 bases in the middle. The CDR3 spans 12 residues. The germline CDR1 and CDR2 sequences are SQVTM and ANQGSEA. The CDR3 here is CSVTRAFNEQFF. CDR3 in DNA: TGCAGCGTTACTCGAGCGTTCAATGAGCAGTTCTTC.

The gene calls are TRBV19 and TRBJ2-7, with a possible D match to TRBD2 (6 bases). Between the trimmed V and J ends, which lost 1 base and 3 bases, there was a span of 10 bases. Germline V gene sequence: CDR1 LNHDA, CDR2 SQIVND (reference sequence). CDR3 length: 14 residues. The CDR3 nucleotides are TGTGCCAGTAGTATAGCGGGAGTCGGCTACGAGCAGTACTTC. Amino acid sequence: CASSIAGVGYEQYF. Complete variable domain (other parts from reference TRBV19 and TRBJ2-7): DGGITQSPKYLFRKEGQNVTLSCEQNLNHDAMYWYRQDPGQGLRLIYYSQIVNDFQKGDIAEGYSVSREKKESFPLTVTSAQKNPTAFYLCASSIAGVGYEQYFGPGTRLTVT.

This clone was seen a few times. The CDR3 coding sequence is TGTGCCAGCAGCCCCAGAGCGGGCGGAGCCCAGGGCTACACCTTC. Translation gives CASSPRAGGAQGYTF. The chain couples TRBV6-5 to TRBJ1-2; D unclear. Trimming cost V 6 bases and J 8 bases, with 22 bases left between them. Germline values: CDR1 MNHEY, CDR2 SVGAGI. The CDR3 is 15 amino acids.

The rearrangement uses TRBV28 and TRBJ2-7, with a weak D call TRBD1 (6 bases). With 2 bases removed from V and 5 bases from J, the gap between germline ends came to 10 bases. The length of the CDR3 is 13 residues. Per the germline V gene, CDR1 is MDHEN and CDR2 is SYDVKM. The CDR3 loop reads CASSLGQIHEQYF. CDR3 nucleotides: TGTGCCAGCAGTTTAGGACAGATCCACGAGCAGTACTTC.

The V gene is TRBV10-3, the J gene TRBJ2-1; TRBD2 is a possible D gene (7 bases). The V and J ends lost 2 bases and 3 bases respectively, with 14 bases between them. Germline V gene lookup returns CDR1 ENHRY and CDR2 SYGVKD. The CDR3 extends over 16 amino acids. CDR3 sequence (DNA): TGTGCCATCAGTGAGAGGGGGGGGCAGGTCTACAATGAGCAGTTCTTC. As protein: CAISERGGQVYNEQFF.

The rearrangement uses TRBV7-8 and TRBJ2-1; TRBD1 matches 9 bases. Germline V lookup: CDR1 SGHVS, CDR2 FQNEAQ. The CDR3 sequence is 16 residues long. Trimming at V came to 5 bases and at J to 8 bases, leaving 13 bases not matched to a gene. The CDR3 DNA reads as TGTGCCAGCAGCCCCCCCGGGACAGGGATTCGGGATGAGCAGTTCTTC. Encoded protein: CASSPPGTGIRDEQFF.

The chain links TRBV27 to TRBJ2-1, with D hard to call. Germline assignment: CDR1 MNHEY and CDR2 SMNVEV (reference sequence). The ends were cut back, 5 bases at V and 5 bases at J, with 16 bases in the middle. This CDR3 is built from 15 residues. In DNA, the CDR3 is TGTGCCAGCAGTGATATACCAGACTCGAACAATGAGCAGTTCTTC. Encoded protein: CASSDIPDSNNEQFF.

This chain joins TRBV7-6 and TRBJ1-6; D possibly corresponds to TRBD1 (6 bases). In germline, CDR1 is SGHVS, CDR2 FNYEAQ. The CDR3 length is 14 residues. The V end lost 5 bases, the J end lost 10 bases, and 15 bases lay between the germline ends. The CDR3 spells CASSAVGGGSPLHF. In DNA, the CDR3 is TGTGCCAGCAGCGCGGTTGGGGGCGGATCACCCCTCCACTTT.

The chain carries TRBV5-1 and TRBJ2-7, with TRBD2 matching 7 bases. Per the germline V gene, CDR1 is SGHRS and CDR2 is YFSETQ. This CDR3 is 14 amino acids long. The trim removed 4 bases at V and 3 bases at J, leaving 7 bases unmatched. CDR3 nucleotide sequence: TGCGCCAGCAGCGAACCTAGCGGTGGCTACGAGCAGTACTTC. It codes for CASSEPSGGYEQYF.

The rearrangement uses TRBV19 and TRBJ2-7, with 8 bases matching TRBD2. There are 14 residues in the CDR3. Germline lookup yields CDR1 LNHDA and CDR2 SQIVND (reference sequence). V lost 7 bases to trimming and J lost 3 bases; unmatched junction nucleotides: 8. CDR3 amino acids: CASTVAGIGYEQYF. DNA for the CDR3: TGTGCCAGTACCGTAGCGGGAATCGGCTACGAGCAGTACTTC.

V is TRBV7-8 and J is TRBJ1-5, with TRBD1 matching 9 bases. CDR3 length: 19 amino acids. V shed 1 base, J shed 4 bases, and the junction held 14 bases outside the gene matches. Germline V gene sequence: CDR1 SGHVS, CDR2 FQNEAQ. In DNA form, the CDR3 reads TGTGCCAGCAGCTTAGTGTCCCGGGACAGGGTACGAGGGAATCAGCCCCAGCATTTT. Its translation: CASSLVSRDRVRGNQPQHF. The variable domain in full, with the rest retrieved from reference TRBV7-8 and TRBJ1-5, is GAGVSQSPRYKVAKRGQDVALRCDPISGHVSLFWYQQALGQGPEFLTYFQNEAQLDKSGLPSDRFFAERPEGSVSTLKIQRTQQEDSAVYLCASSLVSRDRVRGNQPQHFGDGTRLSIL.

This clone was detected once. V is TRBV9 and J is TRBJ1-5, with D possibly being TRBD1 (5 bases). CDR3 length equals 14 residues. Germline CDR1 reads SGDLS; CDR2 reads YYNGEE. V shed 4 bases and J shed 4 bases, with 12 bases lying between them. The CDR3 DNA reads TGTGCCAGCAGCCCGGACAACCTTAATCAGCCCCAGCATTTT. Translation gives CASSPDNLNQPQHF.

The chain carries TRBV11-2 and TRBJ2-7; tentative D call: TRBD1 (6 bases). The CDR3 is 12 amino acids. Trimming stripped 5 bases from V and 9 bases from J, with 14 bases between. Per the germline V gene, CDR1 is SGHAT and CDR2 is FQNNGV. The CDR3 DNA reads TGTGCCAGCAGCCAGGGGATGTTTGGGCAGTACTTC. It is translated as CASSQGMFGQYF.

The chain has TRBV4-1 and TRBJ2-7; weak D call: TRBD2 (6 bases). Germline assignment: CDR1 MGHRA and CDR2 YSYEKL. V lost 1 base to trimming and J lost 9 bases, with 13 bases between them. The CDR3 extends over 13 amino acids. CDR3 loop: CASSQVGEVRQYF. CDR3 nucleotide sequence: TGCGCCAGCAGCCAAGTAGGGGAGGTTCGGCAGTACTTC.

The genes are TRBV5-7 and TRBJ2-2, with 7 bases fitting TRBD2. TRBV5-7 is marked as an open reading frame, function uncertain. CDR3 size: 17 residues. V lost 4 bases and J lost 2; bases outside the gene matches: 11. CDR3 DNA sequence: TGTGCCAGCAGCCTGCAACCTACTAGCGAAAACACCGGGGAGCTGTTTTTT. Amino acids: CASSLQPTSENTGELFF.

The CDR3: CASSLKGRGYGYTF. In DNA form, the CDR3 reads TGTGCCAGCAGTTTGAAGGGGAGGGGCTATGGCTACACCTTC. V gene TRBV27 combines with J gene TRBJ1-2, with D perhaps TRBD1 (5 bases). Trimming shortened V by 3 bases and J by 4 bases, and 12 bases separated the two germline ends. The CDR3 runs to 14 residues. The germline V gene encodes CDR1 MNHEY and CDR2 SMNVEV (reference sequence).

This chain connects TRBV2 to TRBJ1-4, with D uncertain. CDR3 length equals 13 residues. V lost 6 bases to trimming and J lost 2 bases, with 7 bases between them. Germline-derived CDR1 and CDR2 are SNHLY and FYNNEI. The CDR3 reads CASRGGTNEKLFF. In DNA form, the CDR3 reads TGTGCCAGCAGGGGAGGTACTAATGAAAAACTGTTTTTT.

The chain has TRBV27 and TRBJ2-1; no definite D call. The V end lost 1 base, the J end lost 6 bases, and 4 bases lay between the germline ends. The CDR3 runs to 12 residues. Germline V lookup: CDR1 MNHEY, CDR2 SMNVEV (reference sequence). Here the CDR3 DNA reads TGTGCCAGCAGTTTATACGGCAATGAGCAGTTCTTC. Translation gives CASSLYGNEQFF.

The genes are TRBV27 and TRBJ1-5; the D is unclear. The germline V gene has CDR1 MNHEY and CDR2 SMNVEV (reference sequence). The CDR3 has 12 amino acids. V was pared by 4 bases and J by 5 bases, with 6 bases between. The CDR3 coding sequence is TGTGCCAGCAGTTCCGGGGATCAGCCCCAGCATTTT. Its translation is CASSSGDQPQHF.

This chain links TRBV7-9 with TRBJ2-7; maybe TRBD2 (6 bases). The CDR3 has 13 amino acids. Germline V lookup: CDR1 SEHNR, CDR2 FQNEAQ (reference sequence). Trimming shortened V by 2 bases and J by 3 bases, and 8 bases separated the two germline ends. Written as DNA, the CDR3 is TGTGCCAGCAGCTTATCCGGGGGCTACGAGCAGTACTTC. As protein: CASSLSGGYEQYF. Looking up the rest from reference TRBV7-9 and TRBJ2-7 gives the full variable domain: DTGVSQNPRHKITKRGQNVTFRCDPISEHNRLYWYRQTLGQGPEFLTYFQNEAQLEKSRLLSDRFSAERPKGSFSTLEIQRTEQGDSAMYLCASSLSGGYEQYFGPGTRLTVT.

V usage is TRBV10-1 and J usage is TRBJ1-2; D perhaps matches TRBD1 (5 bases). The CDR3 has 13 residues. Deletions cut 3 bases from V and 7 bases from J, with 12 bases between. Germline lookup yields CDR1 WNHNN and CDR2 SYGVQD (reference sequence). DNA of the CDR3: TGCGCCAGCAGTGAAGGGCGTGACAGTGGCTACACCTTC. It codes for CASSEGRDSGYTF.

This rearrangement joins TRBV6-1 to TRBJ2-3; TRBD2 agrees at 10 bases. This CDR3 is built from 15 residues. V gave up 4 bases and J gave up 6 bases; unmatched junction bases: 7. Germline loops: CDR1 MNHNS, CDR2 SASEGT. The chain's CDR3 is CASSGLAGTPDTQYF. CDR3 DNA sequence: TGTGCCAGCAGTGGACTAGCGGGCACTCCGGATACGCAGTATTTT.

This clone was observed a single time. The chain recombines TRBV5-1 with TRBJ2-7; 8 bases agree with TRBD2. The CDR3 is 14 residues long. V shed 0 bases, J shed 5 bases, and the junction held 4 bases outside the gene matches. In germline, CDR1 is SGHRS, CDR2 YFSETQ. CDR3 sequence (DNA): TGCGCCAGCAGCTTGGGACTAGCGCAGAACGAGCAGTACTTC. Translating gives CASSLGLAQNEQYF.